Detailed here is one T cell receptor (beta chain). CDR3 length equals 14 residues. The V segment lost 6 bases and the J segment 2 bases; nucleotides outside the gene matches: 4. The germline V gene has CDR1 MNHEY and CDR2 SVGAGI. The assay was immunoSEQ multiplex PCR, and TCRdb's table has in-frame clones only and misses some. This sample carries 7,700 or so clones, around 72% of them seen once, and the ten largest clones take around 42%. These data are taken from a study of tumour-infiltrating T cells in Burkitt lymphoma. Study-wide background: Survival, overall and progression-free, tracked with productive clonality.

This TCR came from a human donor with diffuse large B-cell lymphoma. This chain uses TRBV6-5 with TRBJ1-3, with TRBD1 matching 7 bases. Sequenced material: tumor tissue. As DNA, the CDR3 is TGTGCCAGCAGCTACAGGGGAGCTGGAAACACCATATATTTT. Translated, it gives CASSYRGAGNTIYF.